This T cell receptor beta chain comes out of a study of yellow fever vaccine responses in identical twins. Study-level points and caveats: Twins' vaccine T cell response reportedly seemed partly convergent, partly personalized.

Turning to this clonotype: Its antigen is as yet unknown.

TCRdb redid the calling of the RT-PCR reads with MiXCR, one entry per CDR3 protein. Of 2,000 or so distinct CDR3 sequences listed, under 90% are singletons. This CDR3 spans 13 amino acids. V lost 6 bases to trimming and J lost 4 bases, with 12 bases between them. CDR1 and CDR2 from the germline V gene are SEHNR and FQNEAQ (reference sequence). The source of this sequence is a woman between 18 and 29 years old who received the yellow fever vaccine. This sequence joins TRBV7-9 and TRBJ1-1; D remains ambiguous. This specimen consisted of T cells from blood (PBMCs), unsorted or a sorted subset (not recorded which), obtained before or after yellow fever vaccination (not recorded which). The CDR3 nucleotides are TGTGCCAGCAGTTCAGTTGGCACCACTGAAGCTTTCTTT. This encodes CASSSVGTTEAFF.